This T cell receptor beta chain was obtained from a study of STAT5B mutations in CD4+ large granular lymphocyte leukemia. TCRdb's table, derived via immunoSEQ multiplex PCR, lists solely in-frame clones and lacks some. This sample has around 50,000 clones; around 81% occur once, and the top ten carry less than 0.4%. In germline, CDR1 is SQVTM, CDR2 ANQGSEA. The CDR3 has 15 amino acids. V was trimmed by 4 bases and J by 3 bases, leaving 18 bases between them. In regard to this clone: The antigen is undetermined.

Study observations and caveats: Without HLA matching, higher CD4+ than CD8+ T-LGLL clonality could reflect small sample size. 8/27 top patient clones versus 2/35 control clones were TRBV06-family.

The material sequenced was CD4+ T cells from blood buffy coats. The chain is built from TRBV29-1 and TRBJ1-2; D possibly corresponds to TRBD1 (6 bases). The sequence came from a human donor in good health. The DNA for the CDR3 is TGCAGCGTTGTGGGGATCTTGGACAGACACTATGGCTACACCTTC. Translation: CSVVGILDRHYGYTF.